This T cell receptor beta chain was identified during a study of CD8+CD57+ T cells in acquired aplastic anemia. Study in general: DNA per sorted CD4+ or CD8+ sample ranged about 0.19 to 30 ug, averaging roughly 3.2 ug.

For this clonotype: Its antigen remains unknown.

Profiles of TCR beta VDJ and CDR3 were generated from a genomic DNA template. Each CDR3 protein gets one entry after TCRdb re-called the reads with MiXCR. The sample lists 170,000 or so distinct CDR3 sequences; 63% were seen once. In germline, CDR1 is DFQATT, CDR2 SNEGSKA (reference sequence). Losses at the gene ends were 3 bases for V and 0 bases for J; bases not matched to a gene: 6. This CDR3 is built from 16 residues. Study-level findings and limits: Patient and control CD8+ Simpson's diversity was not significantly different. Found in both controls and patients were 25 to 35 CD8+ CDR3 sequences.

Patients who underwent sequencing had shown CD8+CD57+ cell expansion by flow cytometry. As a group, the patients uniformly had severe acquired aplastic anemia. The sequenced material came from sorted CD4+, CD8+, or CD8+CD57+ T cells (not recorded which) from PBMCs. The chain couples TRBV20-1 to TRBJ2-3; TRBD2 agrees at 10 bases. This clonotype was sampled from a human donor with aplastic anemia. Written as DNA, the CDR3 is TGCAGTGCTAGTATCCCGGGACTAGCGAGCACAGATACGCAGTATTTT. As protein: CSASIPGLASTDTQYF.